The source of this TCR beta chain is a study of blood T cell repertoires in COVID-19. The wider study: The analysed material was cDNA or gDNA that came from T cells, B-cell-depleted T cells, or PBMCs.

Authors' processing steps: Reference gene primer amplification in the assay estimated nucleated cell counts. The method was immunoSEQ multiplex PCR; TCRdb's version includes in-frame clones alone and lacks a portion of them. V and J calls and clone size are as listed in that table; D and trimming were resolved from the DNA. The sample holds about 310,000 clones, about 85% seen once. The age range of participants was 18 to 89 years, with residence in fewer than 25 US areas. The CDR3 is 15 residues long. CDR1 is KGHDR, CDR2 SFDVKD, per germline. Trimming removed 1 base at V and 2 bases at J, with 11 bases between.

The sequence came from a woman younger than 45 who had been exposed to COVID-19. Sequenced: PBMCs or T cells enriched from blood (not recorded which). This chain joins TRBV24-1 and TRBJ2-7, with D possibly matching TRBD2 (6 bases). The chain's CDR3 is CATSDFNGRTYEQYF. The CDR3 region has the DNA TGTGCCACCAGTGATTTTAACGGGAGAACCTACGAGCAGTACTTC.